The rows below give T cell receptor beta chains drawn from one sample of a study of T cells after somatic rescue of genetic block. The method was immunoSEQ multiplex PCR; TCRdb's version includes in-frame clones alone and lacks a portion of them. The repertoire includes around 67,000 clones, about 90% of them detected once, and 3% sits in the top ten. Sequenced: peripheral blood mononuclear cells (PBMCs). Receptor source: a man aged 35 to 55. Both conserved end residues are part of each CDR3. D genes are given only for firm matches. Rows give clone size only sometimes, using once, few, many, or a class for an expanded clone.

j_call v_call clone_size d_call cdr3_aa cdr3_nt
TRBJ1-6 TRBV7-2 NA NA CASSFQGWDSPLHF TGTGCCAGCAGCTTCCAGGGGTGGGACTCACCCCTCCACTTT
TRBJ2-1 TRBV9 NA TRBD2 CASSVRAGGPDEQFF TGTGCCAGCAGCGTACGGGCGGGGGGGCCGGATGAGCAGTTCTTC
TRBJ2-7 TRBV2 NA NA CASSGDTYEQYF TGTGCCAGCAGTGGTGACACCTACGAGCAGTACTTC
TRBJ2-3 TRBV7-9 once NA CASSLGLNTQYF TGTGCCAGCAGCTTAGGGCTGAATACGCAGTATTTT
TRBJ2-7 TRBV13 NA TRBD2 CASSLFLAGEVEQYF TGTGCCAGCAGCTTATTCCTAGCGGGGGAGGTAGAGCAGTACTTC
TRBJ1-1 TRBV19 NA NA CASSEAGGTEAFF TGTGCCAGTAGCGAGGCGGGGGGCACTGAAGCTTTCTTT
TRBJ2-7 TRBV4-1 NA NA CASSQGQFRDEQYF TGCGCCAGCAGCCAAGGCCAGTTCAGAGACGAGCAGTACTTC
TRBJ2-5 TRBV25-1 NA TRBD2 CASALTSGSGETQYF TGTGCCAGCGCCCTGACTAGCGGGAGCGGAGAGACCCAGTACTTC
TRBJ2-5 TRBV6-5 NA NA CASRRTAQETQYF TGTGCCAGCAGACGGACGGCCCAAGAGACCCAGTACTTC
TRBJ2-7 TRBV4-1 NA NA CASSPQGSSGYEQYF TGCGCCAGCAGCCCGCAGGGGTCTAGCGGCTACGAGCAGTACTTC
TRBJ1-1 TRBV29-1 NA NA CSGLRARNTEAFF TGCAGCGGACTCAGGGCGAGGAACACTGAAGCTTTCTTT
TRBJ2-7 TRBV7-9 NA TRBD1 CASSPPRDRSPYEQYF TGTGCCAGCAGCCCCCCCCGGGACAGGTCACCCTACGAGCAGTACTTC
TRBJ1-2 TRBV10-3 few TRBD1 CAITKTGGDGYTF TGTGCCATCACCAAGACAGGGGGCGATGGCTACACCTTC
TRBJ2-3 TRBV5-1 NA NA CASSLALGADTQYF TGCGCCAGCAGCTTGGCCCTAGGGGCAGATACGCAGTATTTT
TRBJ1-5 TRBV2 NA NA CASSEREGQPQHF TGTGCCAGCAGTGAAAGGGAGGGTCAGCCCCAGCATTTT
TRBJ2-1 TRBV4-1 NA TRBD1 CASSQDGQAYNEQFF TGCGCCAGCAGCCAAGATGGACAGGCTTACAATGAGCAGTTCTTC
TRBJ1-5 TRBV18 NA NA CASSPLGPEQPQHF TGTGCCAGCTCACCACTGGGGCCCGAGCAGCCCCAGCATTTT
TRBJ2-7 TRBV11-3 once NA CASSLDPLGNQYF TGTGCCAGCAGCTTAGATCCCCTCGGGAATCAGTACTTC
TRBJ2-5 TRBV4-3 NA NA CASSQQGNQETQYF TGCGCCAGCAGCCAGCAGGGGAATCAAGAGACCCAGTACTTC
TRBJ2-3 TRBV25-1 NA NA CASASTTSTDTQYF TGTGCCTCGGCTAGCACGACTAGCACAGATACGCAGTATTTT
TRBJ2-7 TRBV6-6 NA TRBD1 CASSYRGPDEQYF TGTGCCAGCAGTTACAGGGGGCCGGACGAGCAGTACTTC
TRBJ2-7 TRBV2 NA NA CASSVSYEQYF TGTGCCAGCAGTGTTTCCTACGAGCAGTACTTC
TRBJ2-7 TRBV2 NA NA CASRGQESRYEQYF TGTGCCAGCAGGGGACAAGAAAGTAGGTACGAGCAGTACTTC
TRBJ1-1 TRBV11-2 NA TRBD1 CASSLDQGARSEAFF TGTGCCAGCAGCTTAGATCAGGGGGCAAGGTCTGAAGCCTTCTTT
TRBJ1-2 TRBV18 NA TRBD1 CASSQRTGGIYGYTF TGTGCCAGCTCACAACGGACAGGGGGCATCTATGGCTACACCTTC
TRBJ2-7 TRBV9 once TRBD2 CASSVVLAGGFYEQYF TGTGCCAGCAGCGTAGTTCTGGCGGGAGGATTCTACGAGCAGTACTTC
TRBJ2-5 TRBV5-1 NA TRBD2 CASSSGGGETQYF TGCGCCAGCTCCTCTGGCGGGGGGGAGACCCAGTACTTC
TRBJ2-1 TRBV19 NA NA CASSSTATTPQFF TGTGCCAGTAGTAGCACAGCAACTACTCCACAGTTCTTC
TRBJ1-1 TRBV19 NA TRBD1 CASSMWTGDTEAFF TGTGCCAGTAGTATGTGGACAGGCGACACTGAAGCTTTCTTT
TRBJ2-7 TRBV5-1 NA NA CASSFTEAYEQYF TGCGCCAGCAGCTTCACGGAGGCCTACGAGCAGTACTTC
TRBJ2-1 TRBV7-2 NA TRBD2 CASSLLAGGYNEQFF TGTGCCAGCAGCCTTCTAGCGGGAGGATACAATGAGCAGTTCTTC
TRBJ2-7 TRBV15 NA TRBD1 CATSPWTGTSYEQYF TGTGCCACCAGCCCCTGGACAGGTACTTCCTACGAGCAGTACTTC
TRBJ2-7 TRBV6-5 NA NA CASSQTGPTYEQYF TGTGCCAGCAGCCAGACAGGCCCTACCTACGAGCAGTACTTC